A single sample is the source of the 26 T cell receptor beta chains below, sequenced in a study of T cells in Graves' hyperthyroidism and ophthalmopathy. TCR beta CDR3 region amplification was performed from RNA transcripts. The primer set for the first-round RT-PCR of the TCR CDR3 was HTBI. TCRdb redid the calling of the multiplex PCR reads with MiXCR, one entry per CDR3 protein. Counted here are about 350,000 distinct CDR3 sequences, over 11% occurring once; the ten biggest clones make up around 23%. Sequencing was performed on blood. The receptor set was obtained from a woman aged 30 to 39 with Graves' hyperthyroidism.

This clonotype occurred many times. The CDR3 region is CASSRAAGDEKLFF. DNA for the CDR3: TGTGCCAGCAGTCGGGCGGCGGGGGACGAAAAACTGTTTTTT. V usage is TRBV11-2 and J usage is TRBJ1-4; the D gene is possibly TRBD1 (5 bases). CDR1 is SGHAT and CDR2 is FQNNGV in the germline V gene. The V end lost 6 bases, the J end lost 8 bases, and 16 bases lay between the germline ends. The CDR3 length is 14 residues.

This clonotype was recorded at least ten times. V gene TRBV12-3 or TRBV12-4 combines with J gene TRBJ2-7; D may match TRBD1 or TRBD2 (5 bases each). The CDR3 length is 15 residues. The V end was cut by 5 bases, the J end by 6 bases, with 20 bases between. CDR3 residues: CASSPVTGTRVEQYF. The CDR3 DNA is TGTGCCAGCAGTCCCGTTACCGGGACGAGGGTCGAGCAGTACTTC.

This sequence joins TRBV27 and TRBJ2-3; no definite D call. V lost 5 bases to trimming and J lost 1 base, with 7 bases between them. CDR3 size: 13 residues. Germline CDR1 and CDR2: MNHEY and SMNVEV (reference sequence). Here the CDR3 reads CASSHDRTDTQYF. The CDR3 DNA reads as TGTGCCAGCAGTCACGATCGCACAGATACGCAGTATTTT.

This clonotype was counted only a few times. The gene calls are TRBV9 and TRBJ2-3, with a weak D call TRBD2 (6 bases). The CDR3 is 17 amino acids. The germline V and J ends were trimmed by 3 bases and 4 bases, with 21 bases remaining between them. Germline V gene data show CDR1 as SGDLS and CDR2 as YYNGEE. The CDR3 sequence: CASSAQFTGGTPDTQYF. The CDR3 region has the DNA TGTGCCAGCAGCGCCCAGTTCACGGGCGGGACCCCAGATACGCAGTATTTT.

This clonotype came up many times. The chain couples TRBV11-3 to TRBJ2-7; 7 bases are a match to TRBD2. This CDR3 is built from 14 residues. The V gene end was trimmed by 0 bases and the J gene end by 5 bases; junction bases not matched to a gene: 4. Per germline, CDR1 SGHNT and CDR2 YENEEA. For the CDR3, the DNA is TGTGCCAGCAGCTTAGACAGCGGGGCCCACGAGCAGTACTTC. Translation: CASSLDSGAHEQYF.

There are many counts of this clonotype. In nucleotides, the CDR3 is TGTGCCACCAGTGATTTCGGGACAGGGGCCAGCTCCTACAATGAGCAGTTCTTC. This translates into CATSDFGTGASSYNEQFF. V usage is TRBV24-1 and J usage is TRBJ2-1; 10 nucleotides line up with TRBD1. Per germline, CDR1 KGHDR and CDR2 SFDVKD. The CDR3 sequence is 18 residues long. V lost 1 base to trimming and J lost 0 bases; unmatched junction nucleotides: 5.

In this sample, this clonotype turned up many times. The chain joins TRBV15 to TRBJ2-1; TRBD2 matches at 13 bases. This CDR3 spans 19 amino acids. Looked up from germline, CDR1 is LNHNV and CDR2 is YYDKDF (reference sequence). The trim removed 0 bases at V and 2 bases at J, leaving 7 bases unmatched. CDR3 in DNA: TGTGCCACCAGCAGAGATTTACGGACTAGCGGGAGACCCTACAATGAGCAGTTCTTC. Protein product: CATSRDLRTSGRPYNEQFF.

This clonotype was picked up a small number of times. The gene calls are TRBV2 and TRBJ2-1; TRBD2 matches at 12 bases. The CDR3 has 17 residues. CDR1 is SNHLY, CDR2 FYNNEI, per germline. V lost 4 bases, J lost 0 bases, and 4 bases stayed unmatched. CDR3 in DNA: TGTGCCAGCAGTGTTCTAGCGGGAGGGCCCTCCTACAATGAGCAGTTCTTC. Amino acid sequence: CASSVLAGGPSYNEQFF.

J is TRBJ2-7 and V is TRBV28; D is ambiguous. This CDR3 region has 14 residues. Trimming took off 6 bases at V and 2 bases at J, with 14 bases between the two ends. Germline assignment: CDR1 MDHEN and CDR2 SYDVKM. This chain's CDR3 is CASSPRENPYEQYF. As DNA, the CDR3 is TGTGCCAGCAGCCCTAGGGAAAACCCCTACGAGCAGTACTTC.

This clonotype was picked up many times. This chain links TRBV20-1 with TRBJ2-2; 11 nucleotides agree with TRBD1. Germline CDR1 is DFQATT and CDR2 is SNEGSKA (reference sequence). The ends lost 0 bases at V and 9 bases at J; junction bases unmatched: 9. This CDR3 region has 16 residues. CDR3 region: CSARDPGTGGPRELFF. In DNA, the CDR3 is TGCAGTGCTAGAGACCCGGGGACAGGGGGGCCCAGGGAGCTGTTTTTT.

This clonotype was observed a few times. This rearrangement joins TRBV14 to TRBJ1-4; D not certain. CDR3 length equals 16 residues. The V end was cut by 3 bases, the J end by 4 bases, with 15 bases between. Germline V gene sequence: CDR1 SGHDN, CDR2 FVKESK. CDR3 in DNA: TGTGCCAGCAGCCATTGGGTCGAGATTAATAATGAAAAACTGTTTTTT. Amino acids: CASSHWVEINNEKLFF.

There are many counts of this clonotype. The chain is built from TRBV28 and TRBJ2-2; 7 bases are shared with TRBD2. V lost 3 bases, J lost 6 bases, and 22 bases stayed unmatched. The CDR3 covers 20 residues. Per the germline V gene, CDR1 is MDHEN and CDR2 is SYDVKM. DNA of the CDR3: TGTGCCAGCAGTTTTTCATTCGGACTATCGGGCGGGGGACCGCCCGGGGAGCTGTTTTTT. Residues: CASSFSFGLSGGGPPGELFF.

This clonotype has at least ten counts. J is TRBJ2-3 and V is TRBV20-1; tentatively, D is TRBD1 or TRBD2 (6 bases each). V gave up 6 bases and J gave up 2 bases, with 15 bases separating them. CDR3 size: 14 residues. Per the germline V gene, CDR1 is DFQATT and CDR2 is SNEGSKA (reference sequence). The CDR3 loop is CSALRGQITDTQYF. DNA of the CDR3: TGCAGTGCCCTCCGGGGGCAGATCACAGATACGCAGTATTTT.

The rearrangement links TRBV7-9 to TRBJ2-5; D not resolved. The length of the CDR3 is 9 residues. CDR1 SEHNR and CDR2 FQNEAQ come from the germline V gene (reference sequence). The CDR3 region has the DNA TGTGCAAGGACGGAGACCCAGTACTTC. Its protein is CARTETQYF.

This clonotype came up a few times. Its ends do not fully match the called genes, so a read error is possible. The chain combines TRBV6-1 with TRBJ1-1; D not resolved. The CDR3 sequence is 13 residues long. Germline values: CDR1 MNHNS, CDR2 SASEGT. CDR3 coding DNA: TGTGCCAGCAGTTTGGGCCAGCGTCTGCCCCTTTACTTT. Encoded protein: CASSLGQRLPLYF.

The chain links TRBV20-1 to TRBJ2-5; no reliable D call. The CDR3 sequence is 13 residues long. Looked up from germline, CDR1 is DFQATT and CDR2 is SNEGSKA (reference sequence). V lost 2 bases and J lost 5, with 12 bases in between. The DNA of the CDR3 is TGCAGTGCTAGATCGGTTCTGGGGGAGACCCAGTACTTC. It specifies CSARSVLGETQYF.

V and J are TRBV20-1 and TRBJ2-1, with 7 bases that match TRBD2. The germline gives CDR1 DFQATT, CDR2 SNEGSKA (reference sequence). The CDR3 length is 17 residues. V shed 3 bases and J 0 bases; nucleotides not matched to a gene: 11. The CDR3 DNA sequence: TGCAGTGCTAGGGGGGGGAAAATGGGGGGCTCCTACAATGAGCAGTTCTTC. Its translation is CSARGGKMGGSYNEQFF.

This clonotype was recorded once. The V gene is TRBV13, the J gene TRBJ2-3, with 10 bases aligning to TRBD2. Germline V lookup: CDR1 PRHDT, CDR2 FYEKMQ (reference sequence). The CDR3 runs 19 residues. With V trimmed by 6 bases and J by 4 bases, 19 bases remained unmatched. Written as DNA, the CDR3 is TGTGCCAGCAGTCCGACCCCCGTTATAAGCGGGACTAGCGCAGATACGCAGTATTTT. Translating it yields CASSPTPVISGTSADTQYF. Filled out from reference TRBV13 and TRBJ2-3, the complete variable domain reads AAGVIQSPRHLIKEKRETATLKCYPIPRHDTVYWYQQGPGQDPQFLISFYEKMQSDKGSIPDRFSAQQFSDYHSELNMSSLELGDSALYFCASSPTPVISGTSADTQYFGPGTRLTVL.

This clonotype was seen a handful of times. The rearrangement joins TRBV7-2 to TRBJ2-3; D gene uncertain. The V end was cut by 1 base, the J end by 2 bases, with 13 bases between. Germline V gene lookup returns CDR1 SGHTA and CDR2 FQGNSA. This CDR3 contains 16 residues. The CDR3 bases are TGTGCCAGCAGCTTAGTGGTTTCTCAGGACACAGATACGCAGTATTTT. It is translated as CASSLVVSQDTDTQYF.

The rearrangement links TRBV20-1 to TRBJ2-1; 9 bases are a match to TRBD2. Trimming removed 5 bases from V and 8 bases from J; junction bases left unmatched: 10. The CDR3 has 14 amino acids. Germline CDR1 DFQATT, CDR2 SNEGSKA (reference sequence). CDR3: CSARGASGIDEQFF. CDR3 coding DNA: TGCAGTGCTCGAGGGGCTAGCGGGATCGATGAGCAGTTCTTC.

This clonotype was seen repeatedly, ten times or more. The chain recombines TRBV12-3 or TRBV12-4 with TRBJ2-2; TRBD1 matches 9 bases. The CDR3 length is 19 residues. The ends lost 9 bases at V and 1 base at J; junction bases unmatched: 18. CDR3 bases: TGTGCCAGTCGGGGGGACAGGGTCCGGGGAAACGGGAACACCGGGGAGCTGTTTTTT. This translates into CASRGDRVRGNGNTGELFF.

This clonotype was recorded many times. V gene TRBV12-3 or TRBV12-4 combines with J gene TRBJ2-7, with 7 bases that match TRBD1. The V and J ends lost 6 bases and 6 bases, in that order; junction bases with no gene match: 11. The length of the CDR3 is 14 residues. CDR3: CASSPGQALSEQYF. In nucleotides, the CDR3 is TGTGCCAGCAGCCCCGGACAGGCCCTCTCCGAGCAGTACTTC.

This clonotype came up many times. CDR3 nucleotides: TGTGCCAGCAGCTTAGCCAGTGCGGGAGTTTTGGAGACCCAGTACTTC. This translates into CASSLASAGVLETQYF. This rearrangement joins TRBV11-2 to TRBJ2-5, with 7 bases fitting TRBD2. Germline values: CDR1 SGHAT, CDR2 FQNNGV. The CDR3 runs 16 residues. The junction had 10 bases not matched to a gene; V was cut back by 1 base and J by 5 bases.

This clonotype was detected many times. This chain connects TRBV25-1 to TRBJ2-7; TRBD1 matches 9 bases. The CDR3 runs 15 residues. The junction had 6 bases not matched to a gene; V was cut back by 3 bases and J by 3 bases. The germline V gene encodes CDR1 MGHDK and CDR2 SYGVNS. The CDR3 DNA is TGTGCCAGCAGTGAGGTGGGACAGGGTCTCTACGAGCAGTACTTC. Amino acids: CASSEVGQGLYEQYF.

The genes are TRBV27 and TRBJ1-1; D not certain. CDR3 size: 14 residues. The germline V gene encodes CDR1 MNHEY and CDR2 SMNVEV (reference sequence). The V and J ends lost 3 bases and 3 bases respectively, with 11 bases between them. CDR3 in amino acids: CASSFHNKDTEAFF. The DNA of the CDR3 is TGTGCCAGCAGTTTCCACAATAAGGACACTGAAGCTTTCTTT.

The sample holds a few counts of this clonotype. The chain combines TRBV2 with TRBJ2-1; the match to TRBD2 covers 11 bases. V was clipped by 6 bases and J by 4 bases; unmatched bases: 8. The V gene's germline CDR1 is SNHLY and CDR2 FYNNEI. The CDR3 has 16 residues. CDR3: CASSRSGTSGYNEQFF. The CDR3 region has the DNA TGTGCCAGCAGCAGATCCGGGACTAGCGGTTACAATGAGCAGTTCTTC.